This record covers a single T cell receptor beta chain. These data are taken from a study of sequential checkpoint blockade in melanoma. Study-wide context: Patients were randomized 1:1 to nivolumab-then-ipilimumab or ipilimumab-then-nivolumab first-line. Both treatment sequences were followed by maintenance nivolumab.

Germline V CDR1 and CDR2: LGHNA, YSLEER. This CDR3 has 13 amino acids. V shed 3 bases, J shed 2 bases, and the junction held 0 bases outside the gene matches. Measured with immunoSEQ multiplex PCR; TCRdb has only the in-frame clones, and not every one. The data contain under 20,000 clones, approximately 70% of them seen just once; the ten biggest clones take up over 9.5%. Treatment defined: randomized to nivolumab then ipilimumab (arm A) or the reverse (arm B). DNA-damaging chemotherapy had not been given to any patient beforehand. From thawed PBMCs, live CD3+CD8+ cells negative for CD19 and CD56 were sorted.

Source: CD8+ T cells sorted from blood (inferred from file names), taken from a patient given nivolumab and ipilimumab in sequence. This receptor was taken from a human donor with melanoma. The rearrangement joins TRBV4-3 to TRBJ2-7; 8 bases map to TRBD2. CDR3 bases: TGCGCCAGCAGCCAGGGACTAGCCTACGAGCAGTACTTC. Translating it yields CASSQGLAYEQYF.